The rows below give T cell receptor beta chains drawn from one sample of a study of beta chain features in type 1 diabetes. Libraries were prepared by immunoSEQ multiplex PCR; TCRdb keeps only in-frame clonotypes and omits some of them. The sample includes about 320,000 clones, approximately 15% of them seen just once. The sample comprised central memory CD4+ T cells from blood. These receptors were obtained from a man in his thirties or forties in good health. The CDR3 runs from the conserved cysteine through the conserved F or W. The D gene is left open where the match is weak. Not every row has a clone size; where given, it reads once, few, many or a size class.

J gene,clone size,V gene,D gene,CDR3 length,CDR3 protein,CDR3 DNA
TRBJ2-2,.,TRBV7-3,TRBD2,12,CASGAGAGELFF,TGTGCCAGCGGTGCGGGGGCCGGGGAGCTGTTTTTT
TRBJ2-3,few,TRBV14,.,12,CASSRSGDTQYF,TGTGCCAGCAGCCGGAGCGGGGATACGCAGTATTTT
TRBJ1-5,.,TRBV30,.,16,CAWSVKGGGSNQPQHF,TGTGCCTGGAGTGTAAAAGGTGGAGGTAGCAATCAGCCCCAGCATTTT
TRBJ2-7,.,TRBV27,.,13,CASSLRGGDEQYF,TGTGCCAGCAGTTTAAGGGGGGGTGACGAGCAGTACTTC
TRBJ2-3,many,TRBV19,.,14,CASSTSRLIDTQYF,TGTGCCAGTAGTACTAGCCGACTAATCGATACGCAGTATTTT
TRBJ1-2,.,TRBV6-1,TRBD1,14,CASRETGVSRGYTF,TGTGCCAGCAGGGAAACAGGGGTATCGCGGGGCTACACCTTC
TRBJ2-1,.,TRBV2,.,13,CASSENWGNEQFF,TGTGCCAGCAGTGAAAATTGGGGGAATGAGCAGTTCTTC
TRBJ2-2,once,TRBV20-1,.,11,CSAGETGELFF,TGCAGTGCGGGAGAGACCGGAGAGCTGTTTTTT
TRBJ2-3,few,TRBV13,.,13,CASSFQNTDTQYF,TGTGCCAGCAGCTTCCAGAACACAGATACGCAGTATTTT
TRBJ1-5,few,TRBV5-4,.,15,CASSQDWRLNQPQHF,TGCGCCAGCAGCCAAGATTGGCGGCTCAATCAGCCCCAGCATTTT
TRBJ2-1,many,TRBV7-2,TRBD1,12,CASSLRQGPQFF,TGTGCCAGCAGCTTAAGACAGGGTCCACAGTTCTTC
TRBJ1-2,.,TRBV7-8,.,15,CASSPWGGGLYGYTF,TGTGCCAGCAGCCCGTGGGGCGGGGGCCTGTATGGCTACACCTTC
TRBJ2-7,few,TRBV27,.,13,CASSLSKGYEQYF,TGTGCCAGCAGTTTATCCAAGGGATACGAGCAGTACTTC
TRBJ2-1,many,TRBV9,.,16,CASSPRGTAHSAEQFF,TGTGCCAGCAGCCCGAGAGGGACGGCCCATTCGGCTGAGCAGTTCTTC
TRBJ2-1,.,TRBV11-2,.,15,CASSRPQRAYNEQFF,TGTGCCAGCAGCCGCCCCCAGCGGGCTTACAATGAGCAGTTCTTC
TRBJ2-4,few,TRBV30,TRBD2,13,CAYSGIAKNIQYF,TGTGCCTATAGCGGGATTGCCAAAAACATTCAGTACTTC
TRBJ2-2,.,TRBV5-1,.,15,CASCPGGRNTGELFF,TGCGCCAGCTGTCCCGGGGGGCGAAACACCGGGGAGCTGTTTTTT
TRBJ1-4,few,TRBV20-1,.,11,CSAAVGEKLFF,TGCAGTGCCGCGGTGGGAGAAAAACTGTTTTTT
TRBJ2-7,few,TRBV15,TRBD2,19,CATSRDKLAGGRPTDEQYF,TGTGCCACCAGCAGAGATAAGCTAGCGGGGGGCCGACCTACTGACGAGCAGTACTTC
TRBJ1-1,few,TRBV4-3,TRBD1,16,CASSQQGQVRNTEAFF,TGCGCCAGCAGCCAACAAGGACAGGTCCGAAACACTGAAGCTTTCTTT
TRBJ2-2,many,TRBV7-8,.,14,CASSLGSPTGELFF,TGTGCCAGCAGCTTAGGTAGCCCCACCGGGGAGCTGTTTTTT
TRBJ2-5,few,TRBV2,.,11,CASSDRRTQYF,TGTGCCAGCAGTGACAGAAGGACCCAGTACTTC
TRBJ2-7,.,TRBV6-6,TRBD1,14,CASSYDREQYEQYF,TGTGCCAGCAGTTACGACAGGGAGCAATACGAGCAGTACTTC
TRBJ2-1,.,TRBV7-9,TRBD2,18,CASSLAGLAGAPYNEQFF,TGTGCCAGCAGCTTAGCGGGGTTAGCGGGAGCCCCCTACAATGAGCAGTTCTTC
TRBJ2-5,few,TRBV5-1,.,12,CASSLGSETQYF,TGCGCCAGCAGCTTGGGTTCCGAGACCCAGTACTTC
TRBJ1-2,.,TRBV7-8,.,14,CASSLPEVNYGYTF,TGTGCCAGCTCACTCCCAGAAGTTAACTATGGCTACACCTTC